The clone carrying this T cell receptor (beta chain) was observed a handful of times. Its antigen remains unidentified. The data originate from a study of cytomegalovirus exposure and HLA in healthy donors. Study-wide results and caveats: Reportedly, diagnosis of cytomegalovirus status by the classifier showed high specificity and sensitivity. In vitro data verified three CMV-associated chains as specific for CMV antigens. Most of the TCR beta V segments (in an earlier analysis) were productive either about 90% or about 30% of the time. Analysis performed later showed TCR beta chains linked to HLA being more clonally expanded than equally common others.

13 Jbeta primers and 60 Vbeta primers were used for the PCR. Generated by immunoSEQ multiplex PCR, the TCRdb table keeps only in-frame clones and is missing some. The sample records fewer than 300,000 clones, 75% to 90% being singletons. The CDR3 covers 13 residues. Germline V lookup: CDR1 LNHDA, CDR2 SQIVND (reference sequence). V shed 2 bases and J shed 9 bases, with 11 bases lying between them. V and J are TRBV19 and TRBJ2-1; D not certain. The sequence was obtained from a man aged 35-49 years in good health and CMV-seropositive. Sequencing used PBMCs. The CDR3 DNA follows: TGTGCCAGTAGTATACTAGGCCAGAGTGAGCAGTTCTTC. This sequence encodes CASSILGQSEQFF.